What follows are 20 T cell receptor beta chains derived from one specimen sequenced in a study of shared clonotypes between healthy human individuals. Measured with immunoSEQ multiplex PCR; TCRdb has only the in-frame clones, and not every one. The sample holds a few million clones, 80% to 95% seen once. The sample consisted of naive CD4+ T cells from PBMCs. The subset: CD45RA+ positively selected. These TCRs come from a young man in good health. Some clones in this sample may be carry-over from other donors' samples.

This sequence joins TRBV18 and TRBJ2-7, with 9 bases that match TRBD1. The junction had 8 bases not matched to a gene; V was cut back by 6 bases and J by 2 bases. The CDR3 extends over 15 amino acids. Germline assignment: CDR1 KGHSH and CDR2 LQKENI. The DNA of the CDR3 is TGTGCCAGCTCGGTTACAGGGGGCGCCGCCTACGAGCAGTACTTC. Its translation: CASSVTGGAAYEQYF.

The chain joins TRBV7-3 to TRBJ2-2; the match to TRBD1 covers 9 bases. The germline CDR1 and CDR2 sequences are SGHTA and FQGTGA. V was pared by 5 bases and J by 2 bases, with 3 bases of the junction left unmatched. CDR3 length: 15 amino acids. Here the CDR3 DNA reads TGTGCCAGCAGCAAGACAGGGGGAAACACCGGGGAGCTGTTTTTT. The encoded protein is CASSKTGGNTGELFF.

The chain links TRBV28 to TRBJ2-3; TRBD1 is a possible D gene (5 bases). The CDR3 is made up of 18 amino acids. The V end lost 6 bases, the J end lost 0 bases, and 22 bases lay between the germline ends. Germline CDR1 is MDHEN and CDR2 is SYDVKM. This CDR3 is CASSDRLYDSSSTDTQYF. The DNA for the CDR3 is TGTGCCAGCAGCGACAGACTTTATGACTCATCTAGCACAGATACGCAGTATTTT.

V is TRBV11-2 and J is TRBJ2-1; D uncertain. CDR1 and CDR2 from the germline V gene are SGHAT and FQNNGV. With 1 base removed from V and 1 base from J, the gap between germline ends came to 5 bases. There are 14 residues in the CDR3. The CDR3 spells CASSLALSYNEQFF. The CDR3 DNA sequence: TGTGCCAGCAGCTTAGCGCTTTCCTACAATGAGCAGTTCTTC.

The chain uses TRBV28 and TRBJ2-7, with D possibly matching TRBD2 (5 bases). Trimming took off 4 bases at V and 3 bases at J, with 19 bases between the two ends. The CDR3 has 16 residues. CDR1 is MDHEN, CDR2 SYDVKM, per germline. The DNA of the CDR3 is TGTGCCAGCAGTTCCTGGGGTGACCTACTAGGCTACGAGCAGTACTTC. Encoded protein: CASSSWGDLLGYEQYF.

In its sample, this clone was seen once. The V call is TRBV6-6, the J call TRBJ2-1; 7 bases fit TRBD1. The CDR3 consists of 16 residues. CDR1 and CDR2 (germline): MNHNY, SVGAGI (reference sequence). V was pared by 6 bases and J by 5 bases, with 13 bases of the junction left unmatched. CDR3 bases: TGTGCCAGCAGCGGGATGAGGACAGGACTTAACAATGAGCAGTTCTTC. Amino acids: CASSGMRTGLNNEQFF.

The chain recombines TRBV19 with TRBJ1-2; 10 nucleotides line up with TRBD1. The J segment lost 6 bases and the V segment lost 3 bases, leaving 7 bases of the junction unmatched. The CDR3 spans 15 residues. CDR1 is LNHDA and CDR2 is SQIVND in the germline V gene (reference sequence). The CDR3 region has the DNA TGTGCCAGTAGTATGATGGGACAGGGGCTGGATGGCTACACCTTC. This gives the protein CASSMMGQGLDGYTF.

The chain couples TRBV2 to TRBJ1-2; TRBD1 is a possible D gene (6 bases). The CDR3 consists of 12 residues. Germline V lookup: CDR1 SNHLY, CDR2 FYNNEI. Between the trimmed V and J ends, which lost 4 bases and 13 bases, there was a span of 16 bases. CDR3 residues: CASSGAAGTTTF. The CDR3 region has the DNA TGTGCCAGCAGTGGGGCAGCGGGGACAACCACCTTC.

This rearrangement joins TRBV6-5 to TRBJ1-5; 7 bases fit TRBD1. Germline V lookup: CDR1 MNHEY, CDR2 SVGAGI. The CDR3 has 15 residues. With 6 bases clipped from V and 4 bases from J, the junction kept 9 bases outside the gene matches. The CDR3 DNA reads TGTGCCAGCAGGTCCGACAGGGCGCAAAATCAGCCCCAGCATTTT. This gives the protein CASRSDRAQNQPQHF.

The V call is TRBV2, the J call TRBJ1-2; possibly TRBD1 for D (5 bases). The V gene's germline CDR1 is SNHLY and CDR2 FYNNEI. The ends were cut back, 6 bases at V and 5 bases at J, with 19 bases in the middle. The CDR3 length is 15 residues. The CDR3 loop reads CASRGGGATIYGYTF. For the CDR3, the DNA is TGTGCCAGCAGAGGCGGCGGGGCCACAATTTATGGCTACACCTTC.

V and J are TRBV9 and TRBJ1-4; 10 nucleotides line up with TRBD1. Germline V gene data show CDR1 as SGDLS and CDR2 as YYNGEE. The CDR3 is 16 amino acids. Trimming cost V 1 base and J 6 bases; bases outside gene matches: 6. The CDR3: CASSVRGGQGYEKLFF. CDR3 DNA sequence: TGTGCCAGCAGCGTAAGAGGGGGACAGGGGTATGAAAAACTGTTTTTT.

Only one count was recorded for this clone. The CDR3 coding sequence is TGTGCCAGCAGCTCTGGTTGGGCTAGCAGGAATGAGCAGTTCTTC. It codes for CASSSGWASRNEQFF. The V call is TRBV5-4, the J call TRBJ2-1; possibly TRBD2 for D (5 bases). Trimming stripped 3 bases from V and 7 bases from J, with 17 bases between. The germline V gene encodes CDR1 SGHNT and CDR2 YYREEE (reference sequence). The CDR3 runs to 15 residues.

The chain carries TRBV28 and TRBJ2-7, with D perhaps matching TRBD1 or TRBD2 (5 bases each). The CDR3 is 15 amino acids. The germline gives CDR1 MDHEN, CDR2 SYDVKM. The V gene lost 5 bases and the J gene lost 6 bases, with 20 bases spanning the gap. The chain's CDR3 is CASSRPRGRTSEQYF. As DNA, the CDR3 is TGTGCCAGCAGTCGCCCCCGGGGCCGCACAAGCGAGCAGTACTTC.

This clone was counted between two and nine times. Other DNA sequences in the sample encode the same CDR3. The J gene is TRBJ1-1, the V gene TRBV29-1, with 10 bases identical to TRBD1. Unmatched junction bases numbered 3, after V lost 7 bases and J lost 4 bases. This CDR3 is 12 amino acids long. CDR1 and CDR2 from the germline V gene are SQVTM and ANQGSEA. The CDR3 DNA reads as TGCAGCGCCAGGACAGGGGGCACTGAAGCTTTCTTT. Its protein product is CSARTGGTEAFF.

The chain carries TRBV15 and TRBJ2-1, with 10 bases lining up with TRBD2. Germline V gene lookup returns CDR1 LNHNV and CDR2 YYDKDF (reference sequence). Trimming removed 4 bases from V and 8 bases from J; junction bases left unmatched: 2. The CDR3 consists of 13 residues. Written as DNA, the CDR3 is TGTGCCACCAGCACTAGCGGGAGCCATGAGCAGTTCTTC. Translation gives CATSTSGSHEQFF.

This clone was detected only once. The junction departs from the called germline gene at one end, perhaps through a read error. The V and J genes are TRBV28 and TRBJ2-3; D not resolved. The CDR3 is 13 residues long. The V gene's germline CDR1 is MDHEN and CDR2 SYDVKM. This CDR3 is CASSFGPTDTRYF. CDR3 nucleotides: TGTGCCAGCAGTTTTGGGCCCACAGATACGCGGTATTTT.

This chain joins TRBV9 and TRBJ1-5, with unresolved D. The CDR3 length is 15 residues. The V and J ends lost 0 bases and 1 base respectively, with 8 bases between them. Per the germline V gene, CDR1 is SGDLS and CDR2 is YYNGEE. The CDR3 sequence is CASSVGEGSNQPQHF. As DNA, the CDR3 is TGTGCCAGCAGCGTAGGTGAGGGAAGCAATCAGCCCCAGCATTTT.

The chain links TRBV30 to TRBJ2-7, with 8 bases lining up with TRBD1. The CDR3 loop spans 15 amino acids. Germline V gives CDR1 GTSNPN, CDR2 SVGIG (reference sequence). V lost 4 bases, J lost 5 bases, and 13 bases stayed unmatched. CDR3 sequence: CAWTHPGQASNEQYF. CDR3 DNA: TGTGCCTGGACCCATCCGGGACAGGCTTCCAACGAGCAGTACTTC.

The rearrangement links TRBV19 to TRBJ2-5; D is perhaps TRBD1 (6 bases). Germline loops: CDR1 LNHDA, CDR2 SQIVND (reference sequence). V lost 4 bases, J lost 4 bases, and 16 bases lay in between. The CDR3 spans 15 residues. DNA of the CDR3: TGTGCCAGTAGTAGAGGGGACAAAGAGGGAGAGACCCAGTACTTC. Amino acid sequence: CASSRGDKEGETQYF.

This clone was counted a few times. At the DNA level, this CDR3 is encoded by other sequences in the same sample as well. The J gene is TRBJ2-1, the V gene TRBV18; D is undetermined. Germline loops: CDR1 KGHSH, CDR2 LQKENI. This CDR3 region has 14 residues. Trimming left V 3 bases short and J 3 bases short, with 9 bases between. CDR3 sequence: CASSPPVDYNEQFF. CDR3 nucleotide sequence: TGTGCCAGCTCACCTCCCGTGGACTACAATGAGCAGTTCTTC.